This T cell receptor beta chain is from a study of blood T cell repertoires in COVID-19. Under the authors' procedure: From reference gene primer amplification, estimates of nucleated cell counts were derived. Sequenced by immunoSEQ multiplex PCR; TCRdb stores in-frame clones only, minus some. The V and J calls and the clone size are those of that table, but D and trimming were determined from the DNA. The sample gives more than 150,000 clones, around nine tenths of which show up once; about 0.95% is in the top ten. CDR3 length: 15 residues. The V end lost 0 bases, the J end lost 0 bases, and 8 bases lay between the germline ends. Per germline, CDR1 SGHKS and CDR2 YYEKEE (reference sequence).

The sample was peripheral blood. This TCR was recovered from a woman aged 18-29 years who had recovered from COVID-19. The chain employs TRBV5-5 and TRBJ2-3; D may be TRBD1 (5 bases). The CDR3, as DNA: TGTGCCAGCAGCTTGGGTGGGGCTAGCACAGATACGCAGTATTTT. It yields the protein CASSLGGASTDTQYF.